The clone carrying this T cell receptor beta chain was observed a few times. These data originate in a study of molecular identifiers for immune sequencing clone quantification. Investigators produced naive CD8 libraries from roughly 20,000 to 1,000,000 sorted cells, drawing on 10%, 30% or 50% RNA. CD8+CD4-CCR7+CD45RA+ sorting gave the naive CD8 T cells. TCRdb re-called the PCR reads with MiXCR, one entry per CDR3 protein. The profile shows approximately 680,000 distinct CDR3 sequences, less than 30% of them singletons. Trimming cost V 1 base and J 4 bases, with 14 bases left between them. This CDR3 has 16 amino acids. CDR1 and CDR2 (germline): MNHEY, SMNVEV (reference sequence).

Sequenced input: naive CD8+ T cells from blood, with Jurkat cell RNA spiked in. Documented subset: FACS-sorted CD8+CD4-CCR7+CD45RA+ naive T cells. This TCR was sampled from a human donor in good health. Some libraries in this study had Jurkat cell RNA spiked in. The gene calls are TRBV27 and TRBJ1-5, with TRBD1 as a possible D gene (6 bases). DNA for the CDR3: TGTGCCAGCAGTTTATTAGGGGGTTACGGGAATCAGCCCCAGCATTTT. Its translation: CASSLLGGYGNQPQHF.